The T cell receptor beta chain described here comes from a study of T cells in Graves' hyperthyroidism and ophthalmopathy. Looking at the study overall: Peripheral blood collection took place at initial diagnosis, before any treatment. Study conclusions and caveats: Most clonotypes that expanded in the thyroid above 0.001 also showed up in blood.

Patients with uncontrolled infections, other autoimmune diseases, pregnancy or lactation were excluded. Every diagnosis used clinical symptoms, serum thyroxine and TRAb, thyroid ultrasound and orbital computed tomography. This clonotype was detected ten times or more. Its antigen is undetermined. Researchers amplified the TCR beta CDR3 regions from RNA transcripts. The study used the HTBI primer set for a first-round RT-PCR of the TCR CDR3. MiXCR, applied by TCRdb to the multiplex PCR reads, yields one record per CDR3 protein. The data show around 520,000 distinct CDR3 sequences, roughly a quarter seen once. Sequenced: blood. This sequence originates from a woman aged 25-40 years with Graves' ophthalmopathy.

As DNA, the CDR3 is TGTGCCAGCAGTTACCCCCGAATCTATGGCTACACCTTC. This translates into CASSYPRIYGYTF. The V and J genes are TRBV6-2 or TRBV6-3 and TRBJ1-2; no definite D call. The CDR3 contains 13 residues. Trimming shortened V by 2 bases and J by 4 bases, and 8 bases separated the two germline ends. Germline loops: CDR1 MNHEY, CDR2 SVGEGT.